The sequence of this T cell receptor beta chain was determined in a study of a mutant IDH1 vaccine in newly diagnosed glioma. Clones were sequenced by immunoSEQ multiplex PCR, and TCRdb holds only the in-frame ones, with some missing. Among about 85,000 clones listed, around 92% were seen once. As for this clone: The antigen is unknown.

Time point defined: week 47, end of study. Vaccination used 300 ug of mutant IDH1 20-mer peptide per dose, with topical imiquimod. Eight vaccinations were given in weeks 1, 3, 5, 7, 11, 15, 19 and 23. The donors' diagnosis was new WHO grade 3 or 4 astrocytoma that was IDH1-mutant and ATRX-lost. Overall study findings and caveats: Patients showed vaccine-induced immune responses at a rate of around 93%.

The CDR3 consists of 15 residues. V lost 5 bases to trimming and J lost 8 bases; unmatched junction nucleotides: 13. Germline V lookup: CDR1 MNHEY, CDR2 SVGAGI. The chain links TRBV6-5 to TRBJ1-2; 8 bases agree with TRBD1. The TCR was taken from a woman aged 50 to 60 with glioma. The material sequenced was PBMCs, taken from a glioma patient whose treatment included an IDH1 peptide vaccine. The CDR3 sequence is CASSTPGQGNNGYTF. The CDR3 DNA reads TGTGCCAGCAGTACTCCAGGACAGGGCAATAACGGCTACACCTTC.